The clone carrying this T cell receptor (beta chain) was counted ten times or more. This sample is drawn from a study of T cells in Graves' hyperthyroidism and ophthalmopathy. Looking at the study overall: Peripheral blood was secured at the point of initial diagnosis, before any treatment.

RNA transcripts provided the source from which TCR beta CDR3 regions were amplified. During a first-round RT-PCR of the TCR CDR3, the HTBI primer set was used. TCRdb called the multiplex PCR reads again in MiXCR, with one record for every CDR3 protein. The sample contains 700,000 or so distinct CDR3 sequences, 16% of which appear only once. V shed 1 base and J 8 bases; nucleotides not matched to a gene: 3. Germline values: CDR1 MNHEY, CDR2 SMNVEV (reference sequence). The CDR3 sequence is 16 residues long. The sequence came from a man younger than 35 with Graves' hyperthyroidism. V is TRBV27 and J is TRBJ1-6, with 12 nucleotides matching TRBD1. Sequences were obtained from blood. This chain's CDR3 is CASSLYGTGGDSPLHF. For the CDR3, the DNA is TGTGCCAGCAGTTTATATGGGACAGGGGGCGATTCACCCCTCCACTTT.